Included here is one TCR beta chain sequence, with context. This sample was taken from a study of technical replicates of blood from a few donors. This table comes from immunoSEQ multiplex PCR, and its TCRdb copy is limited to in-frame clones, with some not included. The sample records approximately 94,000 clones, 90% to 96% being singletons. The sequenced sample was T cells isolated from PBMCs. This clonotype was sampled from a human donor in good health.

The CDR3 nucleotides are TGTGCCATCAGTGACCCCCTTCTGGCGGGAGGAGCAGATACGCAGTATTTT. Protein sequence: CAISDPLLAGGADTQYF. The chain carries TRBV10-3 and TRBJ2-3, with 8 bases that match TRBD2. Germline CDR1 is ENHRY and CDR2 is SYGVKD. V trimming: 3 bases; J trimming: 4 bases; junction bases outside the gene matches: 12. The CDR3 spans 17 residues.